What follows describes a single T cell receptor beta chain. The data were taken from a study of T cell changes during pregnancy in multiple sclerosis. The CDR3 runs 14 residues. The V gene end was trimmed by 3 bases and the J gene end by 5 bases; junction bases not matched to a gene: 1. CDR1 is MNHNS, CDR2 SASEGT, per germline. The data were produced by immunoSEQ multiplex PCR, yet TCRdb's version contains in-frame clones alone and is incomplete. The table includes fewer than 35,000 clones, roughly 91% detected once. This sequence originates from a female donor with multiple sclerosis, enrolled in a pregnancy study. Material: CD4+ T cells from peripheral blood mononuclear cells, obtained in the second trimester of pregnancy. This sequence joins TRBV6-1 and TRBJ2-5; 12 positions agree with TRBD2. CDR3: CASSETSGSETQYF. In nucleotides, the CDR3 is TGTGCCAGCAGTGAGACTAGCGGGAGCGAGACCCAGTACTTC.